One sample yielded the 16 T cell receptor beta chains listed below, sequenced in a study of blood T cells in healthy people across ages. For the second PCR, which ran for about 6 to 11 cycles, a sample-barcoded 5' primer and a J-beta primer mix were used. MiXCR, applied by TCRdb to the 5' RACE reads, yields one record per CDR3 protein. The sample carries approximately 800,000 distinct CDR3 sequences, roughly 50% recorded once. Sequenced input: blood. Receptors were obtained from a man of 80 years or more in good health.

The chain links TRBV5-1 to TRBJ2-7; 10 nucleotides agree with TRBD1. This CDR3 is 15 amino acids long. V dropped 3 bases and J dropped 1; count of bases not matched to a gene: 4. Germline CDR1 is SGHRS and CDR2 is YFSETQ. DNA for the CDR3: TGCGCCAGCAGCTCCGGGACAGGGGTATCCTACGAGCAGTACTTC. Translated: CASSSGTGVSYEQYF.

The chain links TRBV3-1 to TRBJ2-4, with D possibly matching TRBD1 (6 bases). Germline V CDR1 and CDR2: LGHDT, YNNKEL (reference sequence). This CDR3 has 15 amino acids. The germline V and J ends were trimmed by 0 bases and 4 bases, with 10 bases remaining between them. The CDR3 bases are TGTGCCAGCAGCCAAGACAACAGGGAGAAAAACATTCAGTACTTC. This encodes CASSQDNREKNIQYF.

This sequence joins TRBV6-1 and TRBJ2-7, with TRBD2 identical over 9 bases. This CDR3 is built from 15 residues. The V and J ends lost 4 bases and 4 bases, in that order; junction bases with no gene match: 8. Germline CDR1 and CDR2: MNHNS and SASEGT. This chain's CDR3 is CASSVGREGRYEQYF. CDR3 DNA: TGTGCCAGCAGTGTCGGGCGGGAGGGTAGGTACGAGCAGTACTTC.

The chain carries TRBV7-9 and TRBJ2-1, with TRBD2 matching over 7 bases. The CDR3 is 15 amino acids. The J segment lost 5 bases and the V segment lost 5 bases, leaving 9 bases of the junction unmatched. CDR1 and CDR2 from the germline V gene are SEHNR and FQNEAQ (reference sequence). CDR3 protein: CASSTRDYIDNEQFF. The CDR3 region has the DNA TGTGCCAGCAGCACTAGGGACTACATTGACAATGAGCAGTTCTTC.

The count of this clonotype is one. The CDR3 sequence is CASSYPGTGGSPLHF. As DNA, the CDR3 is TGTGCCAGCAGTTACCCCGGGACAGGTGGCTCACCCCTCCACTTT. This rearrangement joins TRBV6-2 or TRBV6-3 to TRBJ1-6; TRBD1 agrees at 8 bases. Germline V lookup: CDR1 MNHEY, CDR2 SVGEGT. This CDR3 has 15 amino acids. V lost 2 bases and J lost 10; bases outside the gene matches: 7.

The chain links TRBV18 to TRBJ2-2, with a tentative D call TRBD2 (5 bases). The germline CDR1 and CDR2 sequences are KGHSH and LQKENI. V was trimmed by 2 bases and J by 2 bases, leaving 9 bases between them. CDR3 length: 15 residues. CDR3 bases: TGTGCCAGCTCACCAAGGACTCCCAACACCGGGGAGCTGTTTTTT. Its protein product is CASSPRTPNTGELFF.

The chain joins TRBV7-2 to TRBJ2-5, with a tentative D call TRBD1 (5 bases). Germline CDR1 and CDR2: SGHTA and FQGNSA. V lost 6 bases to trimming and J lost 5 bases, with 10 bases between them. This CDR3 contains 12 residues. The CDR3 reads CASRAGPETQYF. CDR3 in DNA: TGTGCCAGCAGGGCAGGGCCCGAGACCCAGTACTTC.

This chain uses TRBV20-1 with TRBJ2-1; D possibly corresponds to TRBD1 (5 bases). The J call may be mistaken, given a closer DNA end match to TRBJ2-7. CDR3 length: 15 residues. Germline lookup yields CDR1 DFQATT and CDR2 SNEGSKA (reference sequence). CDR3 sequence reads: CSARDPRVALDEQYF. CDR3 nucleotide sequence: TGCAGTGCTAGAGATCCCAGGGTTGCGCTCGATGAGCAGTACTTC.

This clonotype has only a few counts. The rearrangement uses TRBV4-1 and TRBJ2-1; weak D call: TRBD1 (6 bases). Between the trimmed V and J ends, which lost 2 bases and 0 bases, there was a span of 26 bases. The CDR3 contains 21 residues. The germline V gene has CDR1 MGHRA and CDR2 YSYEKL. CDR3 DNA: TGCGCCAGCAGCCAAACCTACTACAGGGTCGGCGGGCCGAGCTCCTACAATGAGCAGTTCTTC. It is translated as CASSQTYYRVGGPSSYNEQFF.

This clonotype has just a few counts. The rearrangement links TRBV24-1 to TRBJ1-2, with D tentatively TRBD1 (5 bases). Trimming cost V 6 bases and J 7 bases, with 17 bases left between them. The germline V gene encodes CDR1 KGHDR and CDR2 SFDVKD. The CDR3 has 14 amino acids. This CDR3 is CATSPANVGAGYTF. CDR3 in DNA: TGTGCCACCAGTCCGGCCAACGTAGGGGCTGGCTACACCTTC.

V gene TRBV25-1 combines with J gene TRBJ2-1, with D possibly TRBD1 on 5 matching bases. CDR3 length: 13 amino acids. Trimming cost V 6 bases and J 9 bases, with 15 bases left between them. Germline values: CDR1 MGHDK, CDR2 SYGVNS. The CDR3 protein is CASSPAYQGEQFF. The DNA for the CDR3 is TGTGCCAGCAGCCCAGCCTATCAGGGTGAGCAGTTCTTC.

This clonotype was seen a single time. The rearrangement uses TRBV2 and TRBJ2-6, with D perhaps TRBD2 (5 bases). The CDR3 extends over 16 amino acids. The germline V gene encodes CDR1 SNHLY and CDR2 FYNNEI. V was trimmed by 3 bases and J by 0 bases, leaving 9 bases between them. CDR3 sequence: CASSDPGISGANVLTF. The DNA for the CDR3 is TGTGCCAGCAGTGATCCGGGAATCTCTGGGGCCAACGTCCTGACTTTC. The whole variable domain, filled in from reference TRBV2 and TRBJ2-6, reads EPEVTQTPSHQVTQMGQEVILRCVPISNHLYFYWYRQILGQKVEFLVSFYNNEISEKSEIFDDQFSVERPDGSNFTLKIRSTKLEDSAMYFCASSDPGISGANVLTFGAGSRLTVL.

The CDR3 DNA follows: TGTGCCAGCAGAGGGAAAGGGACAGGCGGTACTGAAGCTTTCTTT. Protein: CASRGKGTGGTEAFF. The chain uses TRBV6-1 and TRBJ1-1, with TRBD1 matching 8 bases. V was pared by 6 bases and J by 5 bases, with 11 bases of the junction left unmatched. CDR3 length equals 15 residues. Germline CDR1 reads MNHNS; CDR2 reads SASEGT.

This clonotype showed up just a few times. V and J are TRBV3-1 and TRBJ1-5; D might be TRBD1 (5 bases). The CDR3 is 13 residues long. V lost 3 bases, J lost 6 bases, and 9 bases lay in between. Germline V gene data show CDR1 as LGHDT and CDR2 as YNNKEL (reference sequence). Here the CDR3 DNA reads TGTGCCAGCAGCCACCAGGGTTCTCAGCCCCAGCATTTT. Its protein is CASSHQGSQPQHF.

This clonotype was observed a single time. The J gene is TRBJ2-4, the V gene TRBV9; D may be TRBD1 (6 bases). The DNA end lines up better with TRBJ2-7; the J call may be wrong. This CDR3 contains 16 residues. Germline values: CDR1 SGDLS, CDR2 YYNGEE. In DNA, the CDR3 is TGTGCCAGCAGCGGGAGGTCGGCAGGGGTTGTCGACGAGCAGTACTTC. Its protein product is CASSGRSAGVVDEQYF.

The V and J genes are TRBV28 and TRBJ2-7; D is possibly TRBD1 (6 bases). Trimming shortened V by 5 bases and J by 2 bases, and 16 bases separated the two germline ends. There are 15 residues in the CDR3. CDR1 is MDHEN and CDR2 is SYDVKM in the germline V gene. CDR3 in DNA: TGTGCCAGCAGTGCCCCAGGGGACCTTGCCTACGAGCAGTACTTC. It encodes CASSAPGDLAYEQYF.